The 26 T cell receptor beta chains given below trace back to one sample, sequenced in a study of cytomegalovirus exposure and HLA in healthy donors. PCR was performed using 60 Vbeta and 13 Jbeta primers. The repertoire was sequenced with immunoSEQ multiplex PCR; TCRdb's copy has only in-frame clones and lacks some. Here the sample spans 150,000 to 200,000 clones, around 77% being singletons. Sequenced: PBMCs. These TCRs come from a man between 45 and 60 years old in good health and CMV-seropositive.

This clone occurred a few times. V gene TRBV6-5 combines with J gene TRBJ1-2; D call uncertain. V shed 2 bases and J shed 8 bases, with 12 bases lying between them. Germline CDR1 and CDR2: MNHEY and SVGAGI. This CDR3 is built from 13 residues. In DNA, the CDR3 is TGTGCCAGCAGTTACGCGGTGGGCGGGGGCTACACCTTC. This gives the protein CASSYAVGGGYTF.

The chain combines TRBV4-2 with TRBJ2-5; 7 positions agree with TRBD1. Per the germline V gene, CDR1 is LGHNA and CDR2 is YNFKEQ. The V gene end was trimmed by 2 bases and the J gene end by 2 bases; junction bases not matched to a gene: 2. The CDR3 is 14 residues long. As DNA, the CDR3 is TGTGCCAGCAGCCAACCGGGACAGCAAGAGACCCAGTACTTC. Amino acids: CASSQPGQQETQYF.

This clone was recorded a few times. This chain joins TRBV6-5 and TRBJ1-1; 8 bases align to TRBD1. Germline V gives CDR1 MNHEY, CDR2 SVGAGI. The CDR3 runs 14 residues. With 6 bases clipped from V and 2 bases from J, the junction kept 5 bases outside the gene matches. In nucleotides, the CDR3 is TGTGCCAGCAGCGCCGGACAGGGAAACACTGAAGCTTTCTTT. This codes for CASSAGQGNTEAFF.

The chain carries TRBV5-1 and TRBJ2-5; D perhaps matches TRBD2 (5 bases). Germline V gene data show CDR1 as SGHRS and CDR2 as YFSETQ. The ends were cut back, 3 bases at V and 1 base at J, with 13 bases in the middle. CDR3 length: 15 amino acids. The CDR3 sequence is CASSYNPEVQETQYF. The CDR3 DNA is TGCGCCAGCAGCTACAATCCGGAGGTCCAAGAGACCCAGTACTTC.

V usage is TRBV7-8 and J usage is TRBJ1-1, with D possibly matching TRBD1 (5 bases). V shed 5 bases and J shed 7 bases, with 17 bases lying between them. CDR3 length: 14 residues. In germline, CDR1 is SGHVS, CDR2 FQNEAQ. The CDR3 is CASSPNRFSGEAFF. DNA of the CDR3: TGTGCCAGCAGCCCTAACAGGTTTTCAGGTGAAGCTTTCTTT.

The chain couples TRBV7-2 to TRBJ1-5; TRBD1 aligns across 7 bases. The CDR3 loop spans 16 amino acids. V was pared by 4 bases and J by 0 bases, with 6 bases of the junction left unmatched. Germline V gene lookup returns CDR1 SGHTA and CDR2 FQGNSA. CDR3 in amino acids: CASSYYRGLSNQPQHF. The CDR3 DNA is TGTGCCAGCAGCTATTACAGGGGTCTTAGCAATCAGCCCCAGCATTTT.

The CDR3 sequence is CASSRSSGGDSYNEQFF. DNA of the CDR3: TGTGCCAGCAGCCGATCTAGCGGGGGTGACTCCTACAATGAGCAGTTCTTC. The V call is TRBV11-1, the J call TRBJ2-1, with 10 bases fitting TRBD2. The germline V gene encodes CDR1 SGHAT and CDR2 FQDESV (reference sequence). The CDR3 is made up of 17 amino acids. The V and J ends lost 5 bases and 0 bases, in that order; junction bases with no gene match: 7. The full variable domain, its missing parts supplied by reference TRBV11-1 and TRBJ2-1, is EAEVAQSPRYKITEKSQAVAFWCDPISGHATLYWYRQILGQGPELLVQFQDESVVDDSQLPKDRFSAERLKGVDSTLKIQPAELGDSAMYLCASSRSSGGDSYNEQFFGPGTRLTVL.

The chain has TRBV5-6 and TRBJ1-2; D perhaps matches TRBD1 (5 bases). The V gene lost 0 bases and the J gene lost 4 bases, with 16 bases spanning the gap. Germline-derived CDR1 and CDR2 are SGHDT and YYEEEE. The CDR3 spans 16 residues. As DNA, the CDR3 is TGTGCCAGCAGCTTGGCCGTGCAGGGCCCTAGCTATGGCTACACCTTC. Its translation: CASSLAVQGPSYGYTF. Variable domain in full (rest from reference TRBV5-6 and TRBJ1-2): DAGVTQSPTHLIKTRGQQVTLRCSPKSGHDTVSWYQQALGQGPQFIFQYYEEEERQRGNFPDRFSGHQFPNYSSELNVNALLLGDSALYLCASSLAVQGPSYGYTFGSGTRLTVV.

This clone occurred once. The rearrangement joins TRBV7-2 to TRBJ1-2, with 8 nucleotides matching TRBD1. The CDR3 is 14 amino acids. The trim removed 5 bases at V and 10 bases at J, leaving 12 bases unmatched. The germline CDR1 and CDR2 sequences are SGHTA and FQGNSA. CDR3 nucleotides: TGTGCCAGCAGCAAAGACAGGGGTGAATTCGTCTACACCTTC. The encoded protein is CASSKDRGEFVYTF. Using reference TRBV7-2 and TRBJ1-2 for the parts outside the CDR3, the full variable domain is GAGVSQSPSNKVTEKGKDVELRCDPISGHTALYWYRQSLGQGLEFLIYFQGNSAPDKSGLPSDRFSAERTGGSVSTLTIQRTQQEDSAVYLCASSKDRGEFVYTFGSGTRLTVV.

The gene calls are TRBV12-5 and TRBJ1-4; 9 bases fit TRBD1. V trimming: 6 bases; J trimming: 7 bases; junction bases outside the gene matches: 9. The length of the CDR3 is 15 residues. CDR1 is LGHNT and CDR2 is FRNRAP in the germline V gene. In DNA form, the CDR3 reads TGTGCTAGTGGCCCTGGGACAGGGAGGGGTGAAAAACTGTTTTTT. It codes for CASGPGTGRGEKLFF.

This chain links TRBV5-1 with TRBJ2-7; 7 bases map to TRBD1. V was clipped by 0 bases and J by 4 bases; unmatched bases: 7. CDR3 size: 15 residues. The germline V gene encodes CDR1 SGHRS and CDR2 YFSETQ. The CDR3 DNA follows: TGCGCCAGCAGCTTGGACAGGGGAATTGAGTACGAGCAGTACTTC. Amino acid sequence: CASSLDRGIEYEQYF.

The rearrangement joins TRBV4-1 to TRBJ2-7; D is perhaps TRBD1 (5 bases). Trimming left V 4 bases short and J 7 bases short, with 17 bases between. Germline V lookup: CDR1 MGHRA, CDR2 YSYEKL. This CDR3 is built from 14 residues. CDR3 DNA sequence: TGCGCCAGCAGCCGAACAGGAGCCTGGGGTGAGCAGTACTTC. The encoded protein is CASSRTGAWGEQYF.

This clone showed up just once. V and J are TRBV6-4 and TRBJ2-7, with a tentative D call TRBD2 (6 bases). Germline-derived CDR1 and CDR2 are MRHNA and SNTAGT. The length of the CDR3 is 13 residues. V lost 6 bases and J lost 5, with 14 bases in between. The DNA for the CDR3 is TGTGCCAGCAGCCCCCAGGGAGGCGACGAGCAGTACTTC. Its translation is CASSPQGGDEQYF.

V usage is TRBV7-2 and J usage is TRBJ2-4; 9 bases are shared with TRBD1. This CDR3 comprises 12 residues. V trimming: 5 bases; J trimming: 7 bases; junction bases outside the gene matches: 0. The germline CDR1 and CDR2 sequences are SGHTA and FQGNSA. The CDR3 region is CASSGQGNIQYF. The DNA of the CDR3 is TGTGCCAGCAGCGGACAGGGGAACATTCAGTACTTC.

V usage is TRBV7-9 and J usage is TRBJ2-3; tentatively, D is TRBD1 (5 bases). CDR3 length: 14 amino acids. Trimming took 6 bases from V and 8 from J, leaving 18 bases between them. CDR1 is SEHNR and CDR2 is FQNEAQ in the germline V gene (reference sequence). CDR3 nucleotide sequence: TGTGCCAGCAGATCTACGGTGGCTGGGGCTACGCAGTATTTT. Translation: CASRSTVAGATQYF.

J is TRBJ2-5 and V is TRBV19; 10 nucleotides agree with TRBD1. V gave up 6 bases and J gave up 2 bases; unmatched junction bases: 6. The CDR3 consists of 15 residues. Germline V gene lookup returns CDR1 LNHDA and CDR2 SQIVND (reference sequence). The CDR3 protein is CASSVGTGVQETQYF. Here the CDR3 DNA reads TGTGCCAGTAGCGTGGGGACAGGGGTTCAAGAGACCCAGTACTTC. Filled out from reference TRBV19 and TRBJ2-5, the complete variable domain reads DGGITQSPKYLFRKEGQNVTLSCEQNLNHDAMYWYRQDPGQGLRLIYYSQIVNDFQKGDIAEGYSVSREKKESFPLTVTSAQKNPTAFYLCASSVGTGVQETQYFGPGTRLLVL.

V gene TRBV2 combines with J gene TRBJ2-1; TRBD2 is a possible D gene (5 bases). V was cut by 2 bases and J by 9 bases, with 11 bases left in between. Germline loops: CDR1 SNHLY, CDR2 FYNNEI. The CDR3 covers 13 residues. The CDR3: CASSESSVGEQFF. The CDR3 nucleotides are TGTGCCAGCAGTGAAAGTAGCGTAGGTGAGCAGTTCTTC.

The rearrangement joins TRBV5-4 to TRBJ2-5; 8 bases match TRBD2. Losses at the gene ends were 4 bases for V and 5 bases for J; bases not matched to a gene: 10. Per the germline V gene, CDR1 is SGHNT and CDR2 is YYREEE (reference sequence). This CDR3 region has 15 residues. CDR3 protein: CASSLTGTSVETQYF. Written as DNA, the CDR3 is TGTGCCAGCAGCCTAACGGGGACTAGTGTGGAGACCCAGTACTTC.

The chain couples TRBV19 to TRBJ2-7; possibly TRBD1 for D (5 bases). Germline V gene lookup returns CDR1 LNHDA and CDR2 SQIVND (reference sequence). V lost 8 bases to trimming and J lost 4 bases, with 18 bases between them. This CDR3 comprises 14 residues. CDR3 nucleotide sequence: TGTGCCAGTTCCACAGGCCCGGAGAGTTACGAGCAGTACTTC. The encoded protein is CASSTGPESYEQYF. The complete variable domain, with remaining parts taken from reference TRBV19 and TRBJ2-7, reads DGGITQSPKYLFRKEGQNVTLSCEQNLNHDAMYWYRQDPGQGLRLIYYSQIVNDFQKGDIAEGYSVSREKKESFPLTVTSAQKNPTAFYLCASSTGPESYEQYFGPGTRLTVT.

The V gene is TRBV5-6, the J gene TRBJ2-7, with 8 bases identical to TRBD2. Trimming cost V 4 bases and J 3 bases; bases outside gene matches: 6. The CDR3 has 14 amino acids. In germline, CDR1 is SGHDT, CDR2 YYEEEE. CDR3 in amino acids: CASSPSGGVYEQYF. The DNA of the CDR3 is TGTGCCAGCAGCCCGTCGGGGGGGGTCTACGAGCAGTACTTC.

V and J are TRBV29-1 and TRBJ1-1; 7 bases match TRBD1. In germline, CDR1 is SQVTM, CDR2 ANQGSEA. With V trimmed by 6 bases and J by 5 bases, 6 bases remained unmatched. This CDR3 is 12 amino acids long. CDR3 nucleotide sequence: TGCAGCGTCAACAGGGGACCTACTGAAGCTTTCTTT. It translates to CSVNRGPTEAFF.

The chain recombines TRBV30 with TRBJ2-3; 7 positions agree with TRBD1. Germline V gives CDR1 GTSNPN, CDR2 SVGIG (reference sequence). The ends lost 3 bases at V and 0 bases at J; junction bases unmatched: 3. CDR3 length equals 14 residues. DNA of the CDR3: TGTGCCTGGAGGAGGGGGCTGAGCACAGATACGCAGTATTTT. This encodes CAWRRGLSTDTQYF.

The V and J genes are TRBV25-1 and TRBJ1-1; a weak D match, TRBD1 (5 bases). Germline V lookup: CDR1 MGHDK, CDR2 SYGVNS. V lost 3 bases, J lost 1 base, and 6 bases lay in between. This CDR3 region has 13 residues. The CDR3, as DNA: TGTGCCAGCAGTGATACAGGGAACACTGAAGCTTTCTTT. It codes for CASSDTGNTEAFF.

The chain couples TRBV28 to TRBJ1-6, with TRBD1 as a possible D gene (6 bases). Germline values: CDR1 MDHEN, CDR2 SYDVKM. V was clipped by 5 bases and J by 3 bases, with 17 bases between them. CDR3 length: 17 residues. This CDR3 is CASSPIRQARYNSPLHF. The DNA for the CDR3 is TGTGCCAGCAGTCCAATACGACAGGCTCGCTATAATTCACCCCTCCACTTT.

The J gene is TRBJ1-4, the V gene TRBV4-3; D is unresolved. This CDR3 spans 13 amino acids. Germline-derived CDR1 and CDR2 are LGHNA and YSLEER. Trimming took off 0 bases at V and 10 bases at J, with 9 bases between the two ends. The chain's CDR3 is CASSQDGGAKLFF. The CDR3 DNA sequence: TGCGCCAGCAGCCAAGACGGAGGCGCAAAACTGTTTTTT.

The chain recombines TRBV7-8 with TRBJ2-2; 7 bases match TRBD1. The germline V gene encodes CDR1 SGHVS and CDR2 FQNEAQ. With V trimmed by 6 bases and J by 4 bases, 11 bases remained unmatched. The CDR3 has 16 amino acids. CDR3 in amino acids: CASRDDRELRTGELFF. The CDR3 DNA is TGTGCCAGCAGGGATGACAGGGAGCTTCGCACCGGGGAGCTGTTTTTT.